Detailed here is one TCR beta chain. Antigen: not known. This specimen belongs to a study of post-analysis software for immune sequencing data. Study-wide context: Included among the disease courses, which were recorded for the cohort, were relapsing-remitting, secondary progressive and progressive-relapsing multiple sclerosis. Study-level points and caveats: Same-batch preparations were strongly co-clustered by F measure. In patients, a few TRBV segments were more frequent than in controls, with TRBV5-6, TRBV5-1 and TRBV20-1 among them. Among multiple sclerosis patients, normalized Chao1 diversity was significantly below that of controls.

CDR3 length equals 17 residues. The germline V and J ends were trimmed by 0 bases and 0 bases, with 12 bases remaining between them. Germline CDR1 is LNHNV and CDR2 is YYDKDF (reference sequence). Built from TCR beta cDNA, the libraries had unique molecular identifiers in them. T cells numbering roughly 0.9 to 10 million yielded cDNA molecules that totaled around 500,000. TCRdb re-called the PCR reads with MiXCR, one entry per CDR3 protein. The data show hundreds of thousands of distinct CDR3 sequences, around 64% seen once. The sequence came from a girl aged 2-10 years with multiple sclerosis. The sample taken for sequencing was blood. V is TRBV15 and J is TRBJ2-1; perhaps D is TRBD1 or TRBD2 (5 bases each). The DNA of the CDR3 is TGTGCCACCAGCAGAGATTGGGACCCGAGCTCCTACAATGAGCAGTTCTTC. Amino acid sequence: CATSRDWDPSSYNEQFF.